The clone carrying this T cell receptor (beta chain) is medium-sized by share. This entry belongs to a study of T cell changes during pregnancy in multiple sclerosis. V lost 0 bases and J lost 4; bases outside the gene matches: 1. Per the germline V gene, CDR1 is MRHNA and CDR2 is SNTAGT. The CDR3 runs to 15 residues. Assay: immunoSEQ multiplex PCR; the TCRdb copy retains only in-frame clones and omits some. The sample has 24,000 or so clones, 86% seen once; the top ten hold roughly an eighth. This receptor was taken from a female donor in good health, enrolled as a control in a pregnancy study. This chain joins TRBV6-4 and TRBJ2-3, with 10 bases that match TRBD1. The source material was CD8+ T cells from peripheral blood mononuclear cells, sampled in the first trimester of pregnancy. This CDR3 is CASSDSTGGADTQYF. The CDR3 DNA follows: TGTGCCAGCAGTGACTCGACAGGGGGCGCAGATACGCAGTATTTT.